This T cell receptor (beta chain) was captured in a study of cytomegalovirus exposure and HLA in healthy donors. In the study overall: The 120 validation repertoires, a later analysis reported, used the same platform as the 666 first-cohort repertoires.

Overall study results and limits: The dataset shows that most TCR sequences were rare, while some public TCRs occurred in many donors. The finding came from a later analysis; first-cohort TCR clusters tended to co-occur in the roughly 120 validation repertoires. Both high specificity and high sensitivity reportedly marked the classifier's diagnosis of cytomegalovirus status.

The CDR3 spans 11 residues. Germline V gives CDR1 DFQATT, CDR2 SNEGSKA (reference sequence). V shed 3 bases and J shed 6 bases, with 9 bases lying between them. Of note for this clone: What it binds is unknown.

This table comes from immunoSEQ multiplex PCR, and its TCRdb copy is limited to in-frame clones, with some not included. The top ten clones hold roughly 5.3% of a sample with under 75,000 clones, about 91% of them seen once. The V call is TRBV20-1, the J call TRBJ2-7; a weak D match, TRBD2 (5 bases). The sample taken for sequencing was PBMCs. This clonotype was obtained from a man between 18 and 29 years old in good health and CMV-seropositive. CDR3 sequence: CSASEGSEQYF. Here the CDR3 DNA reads TGCAGTGCTAGTGAGGGAAGCGAGCAGTACTTC.